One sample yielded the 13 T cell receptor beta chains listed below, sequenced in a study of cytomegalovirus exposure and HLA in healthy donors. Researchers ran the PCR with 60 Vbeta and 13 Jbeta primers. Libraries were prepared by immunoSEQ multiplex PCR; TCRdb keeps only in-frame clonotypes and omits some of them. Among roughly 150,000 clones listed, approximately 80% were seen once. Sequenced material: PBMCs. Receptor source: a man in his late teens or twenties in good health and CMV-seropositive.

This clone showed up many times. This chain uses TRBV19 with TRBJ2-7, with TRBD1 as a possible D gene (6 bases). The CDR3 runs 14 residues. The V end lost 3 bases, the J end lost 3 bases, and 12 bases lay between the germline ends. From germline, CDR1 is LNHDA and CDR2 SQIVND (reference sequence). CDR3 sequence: CASSIRQGLYEQYF. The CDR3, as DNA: TGTGCCAGTAGTATCAGGCAGGGGCTCTACGAGCAGTACTTC.

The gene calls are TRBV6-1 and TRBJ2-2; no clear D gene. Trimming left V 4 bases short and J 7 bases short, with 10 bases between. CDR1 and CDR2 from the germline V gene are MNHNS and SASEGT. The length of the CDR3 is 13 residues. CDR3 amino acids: CASSGLAVGELFF. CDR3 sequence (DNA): TGTGCCAGCAGTGGGTTAGCCGTCGGGGAGCTGTTTTTT.

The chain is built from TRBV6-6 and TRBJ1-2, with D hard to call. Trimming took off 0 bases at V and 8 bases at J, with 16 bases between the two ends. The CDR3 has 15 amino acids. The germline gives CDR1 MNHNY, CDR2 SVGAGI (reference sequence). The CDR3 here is CASSYSEGAPSGYTF. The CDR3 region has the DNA TGTGCCAGCAGTTACTCTGAGGGAGCCCCCTCGGGCTACACCTTC.

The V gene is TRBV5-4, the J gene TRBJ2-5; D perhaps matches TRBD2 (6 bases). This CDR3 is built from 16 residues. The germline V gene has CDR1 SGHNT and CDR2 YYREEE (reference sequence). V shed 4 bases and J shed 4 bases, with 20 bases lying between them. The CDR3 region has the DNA TGTGCCAGCAGCCCCGGCCGTGGGCGGGATGGAGAGACCCAGTACTTC. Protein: CASSPGRGRDGETQYF.

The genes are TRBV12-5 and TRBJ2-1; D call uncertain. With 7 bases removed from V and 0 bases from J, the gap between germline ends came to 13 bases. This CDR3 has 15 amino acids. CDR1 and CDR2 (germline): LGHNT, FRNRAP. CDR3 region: CASAWALTSYNEQFF. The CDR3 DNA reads TGTGCTAGTGCGTGGGCTCTAACCTCCTACAATGAGCAGTTCTTC. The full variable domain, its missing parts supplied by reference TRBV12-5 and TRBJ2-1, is DARVTQTPRHKVTEMGQEVTMRCQPILGHNTVFWYRQTMMQGLELLAYFRNRAPLDDSGMPKDRFSAEMPDATLATLKIQPSEPRDSAVYFCASAWALTSYNEQFFGPGTRLTVL.

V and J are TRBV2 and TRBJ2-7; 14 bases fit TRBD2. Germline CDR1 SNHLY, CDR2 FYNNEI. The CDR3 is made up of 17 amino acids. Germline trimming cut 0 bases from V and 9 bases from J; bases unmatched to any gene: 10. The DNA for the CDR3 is TGTGCCAGCAGTGAAGCAGAGGGGACTAGCGGGAGAATCGGGCAGTACTTC. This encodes CASSEAEGTSGRIGQYF. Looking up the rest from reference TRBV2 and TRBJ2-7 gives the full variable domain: EPEVTQTPSHQVTQMGQEVILRCVPISNHLYFYWYRQILGQKVEFLVSFYNNEISEKSEIFDDQFSVERPDGSNFTLKIRSTKLEDSAMYFCASSEAEGTSGRIGQYFGPGTRLTVT.

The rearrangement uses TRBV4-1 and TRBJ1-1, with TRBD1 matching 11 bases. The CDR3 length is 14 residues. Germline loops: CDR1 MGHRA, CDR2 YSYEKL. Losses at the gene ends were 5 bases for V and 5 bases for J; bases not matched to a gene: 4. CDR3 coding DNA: TGCGCCAGCAGCTACCGGGACAGGGGGACTGAAGCTTTCTTT. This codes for CASSYRDRGTEAFF.

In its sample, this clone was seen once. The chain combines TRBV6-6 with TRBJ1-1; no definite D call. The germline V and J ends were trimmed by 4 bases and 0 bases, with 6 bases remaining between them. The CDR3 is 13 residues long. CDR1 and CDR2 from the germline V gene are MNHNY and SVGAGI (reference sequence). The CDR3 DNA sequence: TGTGCCAGCAGTTCGAGTCTGAACACTGAAGCTTTCTTT. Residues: CASSSSLNTEAFF.

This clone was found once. The CDR3 DNA reads TGTGCCAGCAGCAGGGGGAGGGACAGGGAAAACATTCAGTACTTC. It translates to CASSRGRDRENIQYF. The rearrangement joins TRBV21-1 to TRBJ2-4; the table calls TRBD1, which could not be checked here. TRBV21-1 is marked as a pseudogene. The CDR3 is 15 amino acids.

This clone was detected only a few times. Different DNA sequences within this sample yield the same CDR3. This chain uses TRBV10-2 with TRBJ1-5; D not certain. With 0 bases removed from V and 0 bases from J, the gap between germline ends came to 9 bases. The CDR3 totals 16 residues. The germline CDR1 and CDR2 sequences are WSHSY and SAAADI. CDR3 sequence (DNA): TGCGCCAGCAGTGAGTCTCCCGGGAATAGCAATCAGCCCCAGCATTTT. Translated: CASSESPGNSNQPQHF.

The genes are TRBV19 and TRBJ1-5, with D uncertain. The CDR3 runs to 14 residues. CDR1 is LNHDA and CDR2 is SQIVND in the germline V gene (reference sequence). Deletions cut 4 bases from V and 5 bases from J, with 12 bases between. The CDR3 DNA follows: TGTGCCAGTAGTAACCTCCAGGTAGATCAGCCCCAGCATTTT. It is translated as CASSNLQVDQPQHF.

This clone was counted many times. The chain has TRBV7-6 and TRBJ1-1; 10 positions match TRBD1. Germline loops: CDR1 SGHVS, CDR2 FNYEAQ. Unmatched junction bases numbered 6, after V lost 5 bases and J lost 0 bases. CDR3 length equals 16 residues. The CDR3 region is CASSPWTGGMNTEAFF. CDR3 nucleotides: TGTGCCAGCAGCCCCTGGACAGGGGGAATGAACACTGAAGCTTTCTTT.

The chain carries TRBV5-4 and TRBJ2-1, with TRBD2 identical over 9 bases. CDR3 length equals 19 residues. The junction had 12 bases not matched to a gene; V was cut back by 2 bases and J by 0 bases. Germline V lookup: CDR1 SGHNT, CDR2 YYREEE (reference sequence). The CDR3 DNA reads TGTGCCAGCAGCTTTGGTGGGGGTCTAGCGGGAATCTCCTACAATGAGCAGTTCTTC. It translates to CASSFGGGLAGISYNEQFF.